A selection of T cell receptor beta chains follows, all from one sample in a study of Graves' ophthalmopathy and Graves' hyperthyroidism. MiXCR, applied by TCRdb to the multiplex PCR reads, yields one record per CDR3 protein. The repertoire has about 620,000 distinct CDR3 sequences, over 20% of them found once; the top ten carry approximately 7%. Sequenced material: peripheral blood. These receptors were taken from a woman under 30 with stable Graves' hyperthyroidism. Some clones in this sample may be carry-over from other donors' samples. The CDR3 runs from the conserved cysteine through the conserved F or W. The D gene is left open where the match is weak. Part of the rows lack a size; the others show once, few, many or a class for expanded clones.

TRBJ1-1 | TRBV30 | . | . | CAGRWRDPMNTEAFF | TGTGCCGGGAGGTGGAGGGATCCCATGAACACTGAAGCTTTCTTT
TRBJ1-1 | TRBV27 | . | . | CASGPGPNTEACF | TGTGCCAGCGGCCCAGGACCCAACACTGAAGCTTGCTTT
TRBJ2-7 | TRBV6-5 | . | many | CASSSDITGYEQYF | TGTGCCAGCAGTTCGGACATAACGGGATACGAGCAGTACTTC
TRBJ2-7 | TRBV6-1 | . | . | CASSELIGAHEQYF | TGTGCCAGCAGTGAATTGATCGGGGCCCACGAGCAGTACTTC
TRBJ1-1 | TRBV11-2 | TRBD1 | . | CASSSIYRGSEAFF | TGTGCCAGCAGCTCTATCTACAGGGGTTCTGAAGCTTTCTTT
TRBJ1-6 | TRBV6-1 | . | many | CASGNGQSNSPLHF | TGTGCCAGCGGGAATGGGCAGAGTAATTCACCCCTCCACTTT
TRBJ2-2 | TRBV2 | TRBD2 | . | CASRGTSSNTGELFF | TGTGCCAGCAGGGGGACTAGCTCCAACACCGGGGAGCTGTTTTTT
TRBJ2-7 | TRBV15 | . | few | CATSREGGLVNQQYF | TGTGCCACCAGCAGAGAAGGGGGTCTCGTTAACCAGCAGTACTTC
TRBJ2-5 | TRBV18 | . | . | CASSPPHVGIGTQYF | TGTGCCAGCTCACCACCGCATGTAGGAATCGGGACCCAGTACTTC
TRBJ1-2 | TRBV28 | . | . | CASISPAGDLGYTF | TGTGCCAGCATTTCTCCGGCGGGGGATCTGGGCTACACCTTC
TRBJ1-1 | TRBV12-3/TRBV12-4 | TRBD1 | many | CASSKRGPGYTEAFF | TGTGCCAGCAGTAAGAGGGGGCCCGGGTACACTGAAGCTTTCTTT
TRBJ2-5 | TRBV6-1 | TRBD2 | many | CASRVTSAGGQETQYF | TGTGCCAGCAGGGTCACCTCAGCGGGGGGGCAAGAGACCCAGTACTTC
TRBJ2-7 | TRBV5-1 | . | few | CASSRRESFGEQYF | TGCGCCAGCAGCCGGAGGGAGTCCTTTGGCGAGCAGTACTTC
TRBJ2-7 | TRBV20-1 | . | many | CSASRLAEPYEQYF | TGCAGTGCTAGTCGTTTGGCAGAGCCCTACGAGCAGTACTTC
TRBJ1-1 | TRBV12-3/TRBV12-4 | . | . | CASSSDQGMENTEAFF | TGTGCCAGCAGTTCCGACCAAGGGATGGAGAACACTGAAGCTTTCTTT
TRBJ1-1 | TRBV5-1 | . | many | CASSSGGQQGNPAFF | TGCGCCAGCAGCTCTGGAGGCCAGCAGGGTAATCCGGCTTTCTTT
TRBJ2-7 | TRBV6-5 | . | few | CASSYRTGPQYF | TGTGCCAGCAGTTACCGGACGGGACCTCAGTACTTC
TRBJ1-3 | TRBV30 | . | once | CAWRSIGGNTIYF | TGTGCCTGGAGATCCATAGGGGGAAACACCATATATTTT
TRBJ2-5 | TRBV27 | TRBD2 | many | CASSLSLWGGQETQYF | TGTGCCAGCAGTTTATCTTTGTGGGGGGGCCAAGAGACCCAGTACTTC
TRBJ2-7 | TRBV28 | . | . | CASRIRDGNYEQYF | TGTGCCAGCAGGATCCGGGACGGTAACTACGAGCAGTACTTC
TRBJ2-7 | TRBV11-3 | TRBD1 | . | CASSLAVGTGTEQYF | TGTGCCAGCAGCTTAGCGGTTGGGACAGGCACCGAGCAGTACTTC
TRBJ2-7 | TRBV12-3/TRBV12-4 | TRBD1 | few | CASRGQLSYEQYF | TGTGCCAGCAGGGGACAGCTCTCCTACGAGCAGTACTTC
TRBJ2-7 | TRBV6-1 | TRBD1 | . | CASTPGQGRGSYEQYF | TGTGCCAGCACCCCGGGACAGGGTAGGGGGTCCTACGAGCAGTACTTC
TRBJ2-5 | TRBV5-1 | . | . | CASSSSAEETQYF | TGCGCCAGCAGCTCCTCTGCGGAAGAGACCCAGTACTTC
TRBJ2-7 | TRBV20-1 | . | many | CSARDPGTFFYEQYF | TGCAGTGCTAGGGACCCCGGGACTTTTTTCTACGAGCAGTACTTC
TRBJ1-1 | TRBV6-1 | . | once | CASSEEGHRNTEAFF | TGTGCCAGCAGTGAAGAGGGACACCGCAACACTGAAGCTTTCTTT
TRBJ2-7 | TRBV6-5 | . | . | CASSYAEGVYEQYF | TGTGCCAGCAGTTACGCGGAGGGTGTCTACGAGCAGTACTTC
TRBJ2-7 | TRBV2 | . | many | CASRSLTPGEQYF | TGTGCCAGCAGGTCACTGACCCCCGGTGAGCAGTACTTC
TRBJ1-2 | TRBV6-1 | . | many | CASGDKGSGYGYTF | TGTGCCAGCGGAGATAAGGGGTCAGGCTATGGCTACACCTTC
TRBJ2-7 | TRBV27 | . | many | CASSWTGVGYEQYF | TGTGCCAGCAGTTGGACGGGTGTAGGCTACGAGCAGTACTTC
TRBJ1-6 | TRBV9 | . | many | CASSVEGAVNSPLHF | TGTGCCAGCAGCGTAGAAGGGGCAGTTAATTCACCCCTCCACTTT
TRBJ1-1 | TRBV11-2 | . | . | CASKDARRAEAFF | TGTGCCAGCAAGGACGCCAGGAGAGCTGAAGCTTTCTTT
TRBJ2-2 | TRBV2 | . | few | CASSEEGYTGELFF | TGTGCCAGCAGTGAGGAGGGTTACACCGGGGAGCTGTTTTTT
TRBJ2-7 | TRBV29-1 | TRBD2 | few | CSGAGRPYEQYF | TGCAGCGGAGCCGGGAGGCCCTACGAGCAGTACTTC
TRBJ1-1 | TRBV15 | . | many | CATRASMNTEAFF | TGTGCCACCAGAGCATCTATGAACACTGAAGCTTTCTTT
TRBJ2-7 | TRBV27 | TRBD2 | many | CASSFLAGHYEQYF | TGTGCCAGCAGTTTCCTAGCGGGCCACTACGAGCAGTACTTC
TRBJ2-7 | TRBV28 | TRBD2 | many | CASTPLDGRLHEQYF | TGTGCCAGCACCCCCTTAGACGGGAGGCTCCACGAGCAGTACTTC
TRBJ1-2 | TRBV28 | . | many | CASSFGIGFGYGYTF | TGTGCCAGCAGTTTTGGGATCGGTTTTGGGTATGGCTACACCTTC
TRBJ2-5 | TRBV12-3/TRBV12-4 | TRBD2 | many | CASSLLSSGSKETQYF | TGTGCCAGCAGTTTATTATCTAGCGGGAGCAAAGAGACCCAGTACTTC
TRBJ2-7 | TRBV6-2/TRBV6-3 | TRBD1 | many | CASSYNRDSYYEQYF | TGTGCCAGCAGTTACAACCGGGACAGCTACTACGAGCAGTATTTC
TRBJ1-1 | TRBV5-8 | . | . | CASSFQGWMNTEAFF | TGTGCCAGCAGCTTTCAGGGGTGGATGAACACTGAAGCTTTCTTT